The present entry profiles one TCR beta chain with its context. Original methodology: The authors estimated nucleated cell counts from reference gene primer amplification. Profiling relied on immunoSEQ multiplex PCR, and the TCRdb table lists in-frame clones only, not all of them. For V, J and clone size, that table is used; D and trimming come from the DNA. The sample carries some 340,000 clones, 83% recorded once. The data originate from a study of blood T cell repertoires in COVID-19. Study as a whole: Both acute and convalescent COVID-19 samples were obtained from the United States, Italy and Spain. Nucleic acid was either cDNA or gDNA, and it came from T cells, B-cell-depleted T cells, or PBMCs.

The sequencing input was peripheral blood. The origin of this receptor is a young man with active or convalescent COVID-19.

For the CDR3, the DNA is TGTGCCAGCAGCTTGGCCGAGTCGCACGAGCAGTACTTC. This codes for CASSLAESHEQYF. The chain links TRBV5-5 to TRBJ2-7; D is undetermined. The CDR3 has 13 residues. The germline V gene has CDR1 SGHKS and CDR2 YYEKEE (reference sequence). V gave up 0 bases and J gave up 5 bases, with 9 bases separating them.